These 13 T cell receptor beta chains were sequenced from one sample in a study of vaccination effects on CD4 cells after COVID-19. Clones were read by immunoSEQ multiplex PCR, and TCRdb kept only the in-frame ones, dropping some. The sample has 20,000 to 30,000 clones; 73% are singletons. Peptide-pool stimulation followed by sequencing identified expanded antigen-specific CD4+ clonotypes in the ViraFEST assay. Cultured cells yielded isolated CD4+ T cells after around 10 days. None of the vaccinated had previously contracted SARS-CoV-2, and their nucleocapsid antibodies tested negative. Their antigens remain unidentified. The sequencing here drew on CD4+ T cells from PBMCs cultured with SARS-CoV-2 spike peptides, taken before COVID-19 vaccination. The receptors were gathered from a human donor who received a COVID-19 vaccine.

This chain uses TRBV13 with TRBJ1-1, with D hard to call. The CDR3 covers 17 residues. Germline V gives CDR1 PRHDT, CDR2 FYEKMQ (reference sequence). V gave up 2 bases and J gave up 0 bases, with 16 bases separating them. Here the CDR3 reads CASSLIGLSGVNTEAFF. The CDR3 bases are TGTGCCAGCAGCTTAATCGGTCTCTCAGGCGTGAACACTGAAGCTTTCTTT. Using reference TRBV13 and TRBJ1-1 for the parts outside the CDR3, the full variable domain is AAGVIQSPRHLIKEKRETATLKCYPIPRHDTVYWYQQGPGQDPQFLISFYEKMQSDKGSIPDRFSAQQFSDYHSELNMSSLELGDSALYFCASSLIGLSGVNTEAFFGQGTRLTVV.

The gene calls are TRBV6-5 and TRBJ2-5, with D tentatively TRBD1 (6 bases). This CDR3 comprises 13 residues. V lost 6 bases to trimming and J lost 5 bases, with 13 bases between them. Germline V lookup: CDR1 MNHEY, CDR2 SVGAGI. CDR3 protein: CASRAGTPETQYF. CDR3 coding DNA: TGTGCCAGCAGGGCCGGGACACCCGAGACCCAGTACTTC.

This clone has just a few counts. The V gene is TRBV5-1, the J gene TRBJ2-2; 13 bases agree with TRBD2. The V segment lost 7 bases and the J segment 6 bases; nucleotides outside the gene matches: 6. CDR3 length equals 15 residues. Germline CDR1 reads SGHRS; CDR2 reads YFSETQ. CDR3 DNA sequence: TGCGCCAGCCAAACTAGCGGGGGGGCAGCCGGGGAGCTGTTTTTT. This codes for CASQTSGGAAGELFF.

The genes are TRBV15 and TRBJ1-1, with a weak D call TRBD1 (6 bases). The length of the CDR3 is 14 residues. Germline V gene data show CDR1 as LNHNV and CDR2 as YYDKDF (reference sequence). V was cut by 5 bases and J by 10 bases, with 20 bases left in between. The CDR3 loop reads CATSPQGSGLGAFF. The CDR3 DNA is TGTGCCACCAGCCCACAGGGCTCGGGGCTAGGAGCTTTCTTT.

The chain couples TRBV10-3 to TRBJ2-5; D uncertain. CDR1 is ENHRY, CDR2 SYGVKD, per germline. The CDR3 covers 13 residues. With 6 bases removed from V and 5 bases from J, the gap between germline ends came to 13 bases. This CDR3 is CAIRLENMETQYF. The CDR3 DNA reads TGTGCCATCAGGCTCGAAAACATGGAGACCCAGTACTTC.

In this sample, this clone turned up once. In the same sample, other DNA sequences code for this CDR3. This chain joins TRBV10-3 and TRBJ1-3, with D perhaps TRBD1 (5 bases). The CDR3 totals 13 residues. Trimming stripped 6 bases from V and 0 bases from J, with 6 bases between. CDR1 ENHRY and CDR2 SYGVKD come from the germline V gene. As DNA, the CDR3 is TGTGCCATCAGAGACAGCTCTGGAAACACCATATATTTT. Protein sequence: CAIRDSSGNTIYF.

The chain couples TRBV11-1 to TRBJ2-5, with a possible D match to TRBD2 (6 bases). This CDR3 is 13 amino acids long. In germline, CDR1 is SGHAT, CDR2 FQDESV (reference sequence). Trimming shortened V by 5 bases and J by 2 bases, and 9 bases separated the two germline ends. The CDR3 nucleotides read TGTGCCAGCAGCCAGGGACTTCAAGAGACCCAGTACTTC. Protein: CASSQGLQETQYF.

This clone turned up a few times. The chain recombines TRBV5-1 with TRBJ1-1; unclear D gene. The germline gives CDR1 SGHRS, CDR2 YFSETQ. Trimming removed 2 bases from V and 1 base from J, with 6 bases in between. There are 13 residues in the CDR3. The CDR3 nucleotides are TGCGCCAGCAGCTTATGGGGGAACACTGAAGCTTTCTTT. Translated, it gives CASSLWGNTEAFF.

Here the CDR3 DNA reads TGTGCCAGCAGCCAAGCTTCGGACGGCAGGGGAAACCATAAATCCTACGAGCAGTACTTC. As protein: CASSQASDGRGNHKSYEQYF. The V call is TRBV3-1 (or the pseudogene TRBV3-2), the J call TRBJ2-7, with D maybe TRBD1 (6 bases). CDR1 and CDR2 from the germline V gene are LGHDT and YNNKEL (reference sequence). Trimming removed 1 base at V and 1 base at J, with 26 bases between. The CDR3 is 20 amino acids.

The chain employs TRBV6-1 and TRBJ2-7; D possibly matches TRBD1 or TRBD2 (5 bases each). The CDR3 is 12 amino acids. Trimming stripped 8 bases from V and 4 bases from J, with 12 bases between. Germline V CDR1 and CDR2: MNHNS, SASEGT. CDR3 in amino acids: CASFRETYEQYF. The CDR3 DNA is TGTGCCAGCTTCAGGGAGACATACGAGCAGTACTTC.

V gene TRBV2 combines with J gene TRBJ1-1; D gene ambiguous. Germline assignment: CDR1 SNHLY and CDR2 FYNNEI. The CDR3 length is 13 residues. The V and J ends lost 6 bases and 3 bases respectively, with 11 bases between them. The CDR3 DNA reads TGTGCCAGCAGGGAGGAAGTTCACACTGAAGCTTTCTTT. Amino acid sequence: CASREEVHTEAFF.

The rearrangement uses TRBV4-1 and TRBJ1-2; unclear D gene. The length of the CDR3 is 15 residues. Germline assignment: CDR1 MGHRA and CDR2 YSYEKL. V lost 0 bases and J 5 bases, leaving 13 bases between the germline ends. Written as DNA, the CDR3 is TGCGCCAGCAGCCAAGATCCGGGGTCGTGGTATGGCTACACCTTC. Its protein product is CASSQDPGSWYGYTF.

This chain connects TRBV3-1 (or the pseudogene TRBV3-2) to TRBJ1-3, with 9 bases aligning to TRBD1. CDR3 size: 17 residues. J lost 0 bases, V lost 1 base, and 4 bases had no gene match. Looked up from germline, CDR1 is LGHDT and CDR2 is YNNKEL (reference sequence). DNA of the CDR3: TGTGCCAGCAGCCAAGGGACAGGGGCGCTCTCTGGAAACACCATATATTTT. This codes for CASSQGTGALSGNTIYF.